This passage covers 28 T cell receptor beta chains from one sample sequenced in a study of human T cells and chemical hapten exposure. Time point defined: patch test 1, 2 weeks after DPC sensitization. Treatment described: therapeutic diphenylcyclopropenone sensitization with weekly scalp DPC. TCRdb re-called the RACE reads through MiXCR, storing one row per CDR3 protein. The table shows some 190,000 distinct CDR3 sequences, with 20% to 25% occurring only once. The sample consisted of whole blood, taken in connection with sensitization to the hapten diphenylcyclopropenone (DPC). Source of these receptors: a woman in her 50s with alopecia areata. Some clones in this sample may be carry-over from other donors' samples.

The V call is TRBV5-4, the J call TRBJ1-4; TRBD1 matches 7 bases. The CDR3 sequence is 13 residues long. Trimming cost V 9 bases and J 8 bases; bases outside gene matches: 10. Germline lookup yields CDR1 SGHNT and CDR2 YYREEE (reference sequence). The CDR3 reads CATRTGVGEKLFF. In nucleotides, the CDR3 is TGTGCCACCCGGACAGGCGTAGGGGAAAAACTGTTTTTT.

This clonotype was observed at least ten times. The J gene is TRBJ1-2, the V gene TRBV12-3 or TRBV12-4; no firm D call. The CDR3 contains 15 residues. V lost 0 bases and J 5 bases, leaving 13 bases between the germline ends. CDR3 protein: CASSLAGSVGYGYTF. For the CDR3, the DNA is TGTGCCAGCAGTTTAGCGGGGTCAGTAGGATATGGCTACACCTTC.

The CDR3 sequence is CASTPSGEQFF. The DNA for the CDR3 is TGTGCCAGCACCCCTAGCGGTGAGCAGTTCTTC. The rearrangement uses TRBV12-3 or TRBV12-4 and TRBJ2-1; TRBD2 aligns across 7 bases. V lost 7 bases, J lost 9 bases, and 3 bases stayed unmatched. The CDR3 spans 11 residues.

As DNA, the CDR3 is TGTGCCAGCAGTGAAAGATGGATGACAGGGACCAAATACAATGAGCAGTTCTTC. Its translation: CASSERWMTGTKYNEQFF. The chain recombines TRBV2 with TRBJ2-1; 7 positions match TRBD1. Per germline, CDR1 SNHLY and CDR2 FYNNEI. The CDR3 has 18 amino acids. The V gene end was trimmed by 2 bases and the J gene end by 4 bases; junction bases not matched to a gene: 14. The full variable domain, with the rest looked up from reference TRBV2 and TRBJ2-1, is EPEVTQTPSHQVTQMGQEVILRCVPISNHLYFYWYRQILGQKVEFLVSFYNNEISEKSEIFDDQFSVERPDGSNFTLKIRSTKLEDSAMYFCASSERWMTGTKYNEQFFGPGTRLTVL.

The J gene is TRBJ2-3, the V gene TRBV5-1, with 8 bases aligning to TRBD2. V dropped 4 bases and J dropped 5; count of bases not matched to a gene: 15. CDR3 length: 17 residues. The germline V gene encodes CDR1 SGHRS and CDR2 YFSETQ. CDR3 protein: CASSPAGSGIPGDTQYF. DNA for the CDR3: TGCGCCAGCAGCCCGGCGGGTAGCGGGATACCGGGAGATACGCAGTATTTT.

This clonotype was detected only a few times. V gene TRBV28 combines with J gene TRBJ2-7; D uncertain. CDR1 and CDR2 (germline): MDHEN, SYDVKM. The CDR3 runs to 17 residues. V shed 6 bases and J shed 2 bases, with 23 bases lying between them. The DNA of the CDR3 is TGTGCCAGCAGCTTACCACCTGGTGGGTGGGGAACCTACGAGCAGTACTTC. The encoded protein is CASSLPPGGWGTYEQYF.

This clonotype was picked up a small number of times. V gene TRBV20-1 combines with J gene TRBJ2-2; 8 bases match TRBD2. V shed 4 bases, J shed 5 bases, and the junction held 3 bases outside the gene matches. The CDR3 contains 13 residues. Germline V CDR1 and CDR2: DFQATT, SNEGSKA (reference sequence). The CDR3 sequence is CSAKGLETGELFF. The CDR3 DNA is TGCAGTGCTAAGGGACTAGAAACCGGGGAGCTGTTTTTT.

This clonotype appeared a few times. V usage is TRBV7-2 and J usage is TRBJ2-1, with D maybe TRBD2 (5 bases). This CDR3 has 15 amino acids. Trimming removed 0 bases at V and 6 bases at J, with 12 bases between. Germline V gene lookup returns CDR1 SGHTA and CDR2 FQGNSA. The CDR3 DNA reads as TGTGCCAGCAGCTTAGCGGGAGAGGGTCGCAATGAGCAGTTCTTC. Residues: CASSLAGEGRNEQFF.

The chain combines TRBV3-1 with TRBJ2-1, with 12 positions matching TRBD2. In germline, CDR1 is LGHDT, CDR2 YNNKEL (reference sequence). V lost 4 bases, J lost 7 bases, and 11 bases stayed unmatched. The CDR3 is 17 residues long. CDR3 residues: CASSPLTSGRGWNEQFF. CDR3 bases: TGTGCCAGCAGCCCCCTGACTAGCGGGAGAGGTTGGAATGAGCAGTTCTTC.

This clonotype was found a few times. The chain recombines TRBV10-3 with TRBJ2-7, with D possibly TRBD1 on 5 matching bases. Germline CDR1 is ENHRY and CDR2 is SYGVKD. Between the trimmed V and J ends, which lost 2 bases and 1 base, there was a span of 9 bases. The CDR3 extends over 14 amino acids. CDR3 bases: TGTGCCATCAGTGAGAGACAGCTTTCCTACGAGCAGTACTTC. This encodes CAISERQLSYEQYF.

This clonotype was counted only a few times. This chain links TRBV27 with TRBJ1-2; D may be TRBD1 (5 bases). This CDR3 has 17 residues. Trimming removed 3 bases from V and 5 bases from J, with 22 bases in between. Germline values: CDR1 MNHEY, CDR2 SMNVEV (reference sequence). The CDR3 region has the DNA TGTGCCAGCAGTTTCGTAGGGGATAACCATCGGGAATATGGCTACACCTTC. It specifies CASSFVGDNHREYGYTF.

This clonotype has a handful of counts. The chain recombines TRBV20-1 with TRBJ2-7; no firm D call. The CDR3 sequence is 13 residues long. Trimming left V 6 bases short and J 3 bases short, with 15 bases between. Germline CDR1 reads DFQATT; CDR2 reads SNEGSKA (reference sequence). The DNA for the CDR3 is TGCAGTGCCGTCCGAGACACGGACTACGAGCAGTACTTC. As protein: CSAVRDTDYEQYF.

This clonotype was detected a few times. V and J are TRBV7-9 and TRBJ1-1, with TRBD1 identical over 11 bases. This CDR3 comprises 14 residues. Losses at the gene ends were 5 bases for V and 3 bases for J; bases not matched to a gene: 2. Germline V gene lookup returns CDR1 SEHNR and CDR2 FQNEAQ (reference sequence). CDR3 nucleotide sequence: TGTGCCAGCAGCGGACAGGGGGCGGACACTGAAGCTTTCTTT. Amino acids: CASSGQGADTEAFF.

This clonotype turned up a few times. The rearrangement uses TRBV27 and TRBJ2-7, with unresolved D. CDR1 is MNHEY, CDR2 SMNVEV, per germline (reference sequence). This CDR3 comprises 13 residues. Trimming took off 8 bases at V and 6 bases at J, with 17 bases between the two ends. The CDR3 region is CASSINWAGEQYF. CDR3 sequence (DNA): TGTGCCAGCTCAATCAATTGGGCAGGCGAGCAGTACTTC.

This rearrangement joins TRBV2 to TRBJ2-7; D might be TRBD1 (5 bases). The CDR3 consists of 17 residues. V was clipped by 3 bases and J by 4 bases, with 22 bases between them. Germline-derived CDR1 and CDR2 are SNHLY and FYNNEI. CDR3 residues: CASSDARAMSRIYEQYF. DNA for the CDR3: TGTGCCAGCAGTGACGCCAGGGCCATGTCTCGGATTTACGAGCAGTACTTC.

V and J are TRBV29-1 and TRBJ2-1; 12 positions agree with TRBD2. The V and J ends lost 5 bases and 4 bases, in that order; junction bases with no gene match: 6. The germline CDR1 and CDR2 sequences are SQVTM and ANQGSEA. The CDR3 covers 15 residues. CDR3 amino acids: CSVCLAGGPYNEQFF. As DNA, the CDR3 is TGCAGCGTTTGCCTAGCGGGAGGGCCTTACAATGAGCAGTTCTTC.

V is TRBV20-1 and J is TRBJ2-5; D is perhaps TRBD2 (6 bases). Germline V gene data show CDR1 as DFQATT and CDR2 as SNEGSKA (reference sequence). Trimming removed 5 bases from V and 2 bases from J, with 12 bases in between. This CDR3 is built from 13 residues. The CDR3 nucleotides read TGCAGTGCTCCGGACCGGGGGCAAGAGACCCAGTACTTC. This encodes CSAPDRGQETQYF.

The chain has TRBV7-9 and TRBJ2-1, with D possibly TRBD2 on 5 matching bases. CDR3 length: 13 amino acids. The germline V gene has CDR1 SEHNR and CDR2 FQNEAQ (reference sequence). V dropped 5 bases and J dropped 7 bases, with 12 bases sitting between them. The CDR3 DNA reads as TGTGCCAGCAGCCCCCCCCCGGGGAATGAGCAGTTCTTC. It yields the protein CASSPPPGNEQFF.

J is TRBJ2-7 and V is TRBV5-1; 10 positions match TRBD1. Germline V gene sequence: CDR1 SGHRS, CDR2 YFSETQ. V dropped 2 bases and J dropped 6; count of bases not matched to a gene: 5. The CDR3 consists of 14 residues. CDR3: CASSFGQGVGEQYF. The CDR3 DNA reads as TGCGCCAGCAGCTTTGGACAGGGGGTCGGCGAGCAGTACTTC. The full variable domain, completed using reference TRBV5-1 and TRBJ2-7, is KAGVTQTPRYLIKTRGQQVTLSCSPISGHRSVSWYQQTPGQGLQFLFEYFSETQRNKGNFPGRFSGRQFSNSRSEMNVSTLELGDSALYLCASSFGQGVGEQYFGPGTRLTVT.

The chain couples TRBV27 to TRBJ1-1; D is unclear. Per the germline V gene, CDR1 is MNHEY and CDR2 is SMNVEV (reference sequence). V lost 5 bases and J lost 1, with 5 bases in between. The CDR3 is made up of 12 amino acids. CDR3 in amino acids: CASSTANTEAFF. The CDR3 nucleotides read TGTGCCAGCAGTACGGCGAACACTGAAGCTTTCTTT.

The chain couples TRBV5-1 to TRBJ2-1; weak D call: TRBD2 (6 bases). Germline V gene data show CDR1 as SGHRS and CDR2 as YFSETQ. V gave up 2 bases and J gave up 6 bases, with 12 bases separating them. The CDR3 spans 14 residues. CDR3 residues: CASSFGLLGNEQFF. CDR3 bases: TGCGCCAGCAGCTTCGGACTACTCGGCAATGAGCAGTTCTTC.

A few counts support this clonotype. This rearrangement joins TRBV3-1 to TRBJ2-2; D is possibly TRBD2 (5 bases). The ends were cut back, 4 bases at V and 3 bases at J, with 12 bases in the middle. CDR3 length equals 15 residues. The germline CDR1 and CDR2 sequences are LGHDT and YNNKEL (reference sequence). This CDR3 is CASSPRTVYTGELFF. In DNA, the CDR3 is TGTGCCAGCAGCCCGAGGACTGTTTACACCGGGGAGCTGTTTTTT. Full variable domain (outside the CDR3, taken from reference TRBV3-1 and TRBJ2-2): DTAVSQTPKYLVTQMGNDKSIKCEQNLGHDTMYWYKQDSKKFLKIMFSYNNKELIINETVPNRFSPKSPDKAHLNLHINSLELGDSAVYFCASSPRTVYTGELFFGEGSRLTVL.

The chain uses TRBV7-2 and TRBJ2-1; D remains ambiguous. This CDR3 region has 13 residues. The germline V gene encodes CDR1 SGHTA and CDR2 FQGNSA. The V and J ends lost 1 base and 11 bases respectively, with 12 bases between them. Here the CDR3 DNA reads TGTGCCAGCAGCTTAGTCCTACTCGGAAAGCAGTTCTTC. Translating gives CASSLVLLGKQFF.

This clonotype came up many times. The CDR3 reads CASSYYRRNEQFF. The CDR3 DNA follows: TGTGCCAGCAGCTACTACAGAAGGAATGAGCAGTTCTTC. The chain uses TRBV11-3 and TRBJ2-1; D remains ambiguous. The germline V and J ends were trimmed by 4 bases and 7 bases, with 11 bases remaining between them. Per the germline V gene, CDR1 is SGHNT and CDR2 is YENEEA. This CDR3 has 13 residues.

J is TRBJ1-4 and V is TRBV29-1; D gene uncertain. Germline-derived CDR1 and CDR2 are SQVTM and ANQGSEA. This CDR3 is 11 amino acids long. V dropped 4 bases and J dropped 4 bases, with 4 bases sitting between them. The chain's CDR3 is CSVGVNEKLFF. For the CDR3, the DNA is TGCAGCGTTGGAGTTAATGAAAAACTGTTTTTT.

The chain couples TRBV5-5 to TRBJ1-5; D gene unclear. V was shortened by 1 base and J by 0 bases, with 17 bases between the two germline ends. Per the germline V gene, CDR1 is SGHKS and CDR2 is YYEKEE (reference sequence). The CDR3 runs to 18 residues. The CDR3: CASSLRVMNYYSNQPQHF. The CDR3 DNA follows: TGTGCCAGCAGCTTGAGGGTTATGAACTATTATAGCAATCAGCCCCAGCATTTT.

J is TRBJ2-7 and V is TRBV7-9; 11 bases are shared with TRBD2. Germline V gene lookup returns CDR1 SEHNR and CDR2 FQNEAQ (reference sequence). The V segment lost 4 bases and the J segment 7 bases; nucleotides outside the gene matches: 12. This CDR3 has 16 amino acids. The CDR3 sequence: CASSSSGRPIVGEQYF. CDR3 in DNA: TGTGCCAGCAGCTCTAGCGGGAGGCCCATCGTTGGGGAGCAGTACTTC.

The CDR3 here is CATSDLKEKQFF. CDR3 nucleotides: TGTGCCACCAGTGATTTGAAGGAGAAGCAGTTCTTC. V is TRBV24-1 and J is TRBJ2-1; D gene uncertain. Trimming stripped 0 bases from V and 11 bases from J, with 7 bases between. This CDR3 spans 12 amino acids. The germline gives CDR1 KGHDR, CDR2 SFDVKD.